This T cell receptor beta chain was captured by sequencing in a study of graft-versus-host responses after intestinal transplantation. On the study more broadly: Transplantation in recipients was multivisceral, liver-intestinal, or isolated intestinal. Each recipient received anti-thymocyte globulin induction, then tacrolimus and steroids for roughly 3 years.

Study conclusions and caveats: Early post-transplant HvG declines were associated with peak circulating GvH clone levels. GvH clones surfaced in recipient marrow, some emerging earlier in ileum or blood.

On this clone: What it binds is not known.

This CDR3 is 15 amino acids long. Germline-derived CDR1 and CDR2 are SGDLS and YYNGEE. V lost 4 bases and J 2 bases, leaving 10 bases between the germline ends. Profiling relied on immunoSEQ multiplex PCR, and the TCRdb table lists in-frame clones only, not all of them. This sample has 9,500 or so clones; 80% to 95% occur once, and the top ten carry approximately 3.8%. The TCR sequence derives from a human patient who received an intestinal transplant, so some T cells may come from the graft donor. The sequencing here drew on PBMCs, taken approximately 42 days after intestinal transplantation. The chain links TRBV9 to TRBJ2-6, with D perhaps TRBD1 (6 bases). In DNA, the CDR3 is TGTGCCAGCAGCTTTGGACAGACTGGGGCCAACGTCCTGACTTTC. Encoded protein: CASSFGQTGANVLTF.